Listed below are T cell receptor beta chains from one sample, sequenced in a study of cytomegalovirus exposure and HLA in healthy donors. The table came from immunoSEQ multiplex PCR; TCRdb's copy has only in-frame clones and leaves some out. The profile shows fewer than 70,000 clones, roughly 94% of them singletons. Sequencing used PBMCs. These receptors all stem from a young woman in good health and CMV-seropositive. CDR3s include the opening cysteine and the closing phenylalanine or tryptophan. The D gene is left open where the match is weak. Size values are once, few and many counts, or a class for expanded clones, and some rows have none.

j_call d_call v_call clone_size cdr3_aa cdr3_nt
TRBJ1-5 - TRBV5-1 - CASSPGGSNQPQHF TGCGCCAGCAGCCCGGGGGGTAGCAATCAGCCCCAGCATTTT
TRBJ1-2 TRBD1 TRBV4-2 - CASSPGAGTAYGYTF TGTGCCAGCAGCCCCGGGGCCGGGACAGCCTATGGCTACACCTTC
TRBJ2-3 - TRBV5-6 - CASSFLATSTDTQYF TGTGCCAGCAGTTTCCTAGCGACTAGCACAGATACGCAGTATTTT
TRBJ1-1 TRBD1 TRBV9 - CASSGSGTGATEAFF TGTGCCAGCAGCGGGTCCGGGACAGGGGCTACTGAAGCTTTCTTT
TRBJ2-7 TRBD1 TRBV5-1 - CASGVQGAYEQYF TGCGCCAGCGGAGTACAGGGGGCCTACGAGCAGTACTTC
TRBJ2-7 TRBD1 TRBV6-5 - CASSSMGDRAYEQYF TGTGCCAGCAGCTCAATGGGGGACAGGGCCTACGAGCAGTACTTC
TRBJ2-5 - TRBV18 - CASSPRSTSQETQYF TGTGCCAGCTCCCCCAGGTCGACCAGCCAAGAGACCCAGTACTTC
TRBJ2-7 TRBD1 TRBV30 once CAWSVLGDRSYEQYF TGTGCCTGGAGTGTACTAGGGGACAGGTCCTACGAGCAGTACTTC
TRBJ2-1 TRBD2 TRBV19 few CASSLTSGDYNEQFF TGTGCCAGTAGCTTGACTAGCGGGGACTACAATGAGCAGTTCTTC
TRBJ2-1 - TRBV4-3 - CASSQDTGWVNEQFF TGCGCCAGCAGCCAAGATACAGGTTGGGTAAATGAGCAGTTCTTC
TRBJ2-7 - TRBV10-2 - CASGEDRHYEQYF TGCGCCAGCGGAGAAGACAGGCACTACGAGCAGTACTTC
TRBJ1-3 TRBD1 TRBV7-2 - CASSLAVPGQGNTIYF TGTGCCAGCAGCTTAGCCGTCCCGGGACAGGGAAACACCATATATTTT
TRBJ1-1 - TRBV6-5 - CASSYTQGDTEAFF TGTGCCAGCAGTTACACCCAAGGGGACACTGAAGCTTTCTTT
TRBJ2-2 - TRBV2 - CASSLLGRNTGELFF TGTGCCAGCAGTCTCCTGGGGAGAAACACCGGGGAGCTGTTTTTT
TRBJ2-2 - TRBV6-5 - CASRHRGNTGELFF TGTGCCAGCAGACATCGAGGGAACACCGGGGAGCTGTTTTTT
TRBJ2-2 TRBD2 TRBV9 - CASSPRLALHTGELFF TGTGCCAGCAGCCCCCGACTAGCCCTCCACACCGGGGAGCTGTTTTTT
TRBJ2-1 - TRBV10-2 - CASSEKPSSAYNEQFF TGCGCCAGCAGTGAGAAACCATCATCAGCCTACAATGAGCAGTTCTTC
TRBJ1-2 - TRBV19 - CASSTGERIYGYTF TGTGCCAGTAGTACGGGTGAGAGGATCTATGGCTACACCTTC
TRBJ1-2 - TRBV19 - CASSSRGVGYGYTF TGTGCCAGTAGTAGCAGGGGAGTGGGGTATGGCTACACCTTC
TRBJ2-7 TRBD2 TRBV2 - CASILAEIPSYEQYF TGTGCCAGCATACTAGCGGAGATCCCCTCCTACGAGCAGTACTTC
TRBJ2-1 TRBD2 TRBV4-2 - CASSQDLTSGFNEQFF TGTGCCAGCAGCCAAGATTTGACTAGCGGCTTCAATGAGCAGTTCTTC
TRBJ2-7 TRBD1 TRBV4-1 - CASSQRDSGYEQYF TGCGCCAGCAGCCAGAGGGACAGTGGCTACGAGCAGTACTTC
TRBJ1-5 - TRBV9 few CASSVSRGQPQHF TGTGCCAGCAGCGTGTCAAGGGGTCAGCCCCAGCATTTT
TRBJ2-3 - TRBV1 - CTSSQGGLAADTQYF TGCACCAGCAGCCAAGGGGGTTTAGCGGCAGATACGCAGTATTTT
TRBJ2-6 - TRBV13 few CASSLGGAVGYSGANVLTF TGTGCCAGCAGCTTAGGGGGGGCAGTTGGGTATTCTGGGGCCAACGTCCTGACTTTC
TRBJ2-3 TRBD2 TRBV11-2 - CASSFQRGNTDTQYF TGTGCCAGCAGCTTCCAGCGGGGGAACACAGATACGCAGTATTTT
TRBJ2-5 - TRBV11-2 - CASSWDTRETQYF TGTGCCAGCAGCTGGGACACACGGGAGACCCAGTACTTC
TRBJ2-2 - TRBV6-5 - CASSSGSVELFF TGTGCCAGCAGTTCGGGTTCTGTGGAGCTGTTTTTT
TRBJ2-7 TRBD2 TRBV4-1 - CASSQVSSLAGDYEQYF TGCGCCAGCAGCCAAGTATCCTCACTAGCGGGGGACTACGAGCAGTACTTC
TRBJ1-1 - TRBV28 - CASSFFPGQTFQNTEAFF TGTGCCAGCAGTTTCTTTCCGGGACAAACTTTCCAGAACACTGAAGCTTTCTTT
TRBJ2-1 TRBD2 TRBV7-3 - CASSLGPHVAGVIDEQFF TGTGCCAGCAGCCTAGGGCCTCATGTAGCGGGAGTGATCGATGAGCAGTTCTTC
TRBJ2-2 TRBD2 TRBV9 - CASSVVSSGFTGELFF TGTGCCAGCAGCGTAGTTAGTAGCGGGTTCACCGGGGAGCTGTTTTTT
TRBJ2-1 TRBD2 TRBV19 - CASRRLAANEQFF TGTGCCAGTAGGAGACTAGCGGCTAATGAGCAGTTCTTC
TRBJ2-7 TRBD1 TRBV6-4 once CARTGYYEQYF TGTGCCAGGACAGGGTACTACGAGCAGTACTTC
TRBJ2-1 - TRBV29-1 - CSVETVERDEQFF TGCAGCGTTGAAACCGTAGAGAGGGATGAGCAGTTCTTC